This TCR beta chain was identified in a study of blood T cells in healthy people across ages. Study-wide results and limits: Getting older went along with TCR beta diversity per million T cells dropping roughly linearly.

This clonotype has more than one count but fewer than ten. The antigen is undetermined. This CDR3 comprises 13 residues. Trimming shortened V by 4 bases and J by 4 bases, and 10 bases separated the two germline ends. Germline CDR1 reads SGHDN; CDR2 reads FVKESK. Primed by a sample-barcoded 5' primer and a J-beta primer mix, a second PCR proceeded for 7 to 11 cycles. MiXCR, applied by TCRdb to the 5' RACE reads, yields one record per CDR3 protein. Counted here are a few hundred thousand distinct CDR3 sequences, 25% to 30% occurring once; the ten biggest clones make up 18%. The sample comprised blood. This TCR was recovered from a woman in her seventies in good health. The chain combines TRBV14 with TRBJ1-2; no clear D. CDR3 coding DNA: TGTGCCAGCAGCCGAGTGGTCGGCTATGGCTACACCTTC. Its translation is CASSRVVGYGYTF.